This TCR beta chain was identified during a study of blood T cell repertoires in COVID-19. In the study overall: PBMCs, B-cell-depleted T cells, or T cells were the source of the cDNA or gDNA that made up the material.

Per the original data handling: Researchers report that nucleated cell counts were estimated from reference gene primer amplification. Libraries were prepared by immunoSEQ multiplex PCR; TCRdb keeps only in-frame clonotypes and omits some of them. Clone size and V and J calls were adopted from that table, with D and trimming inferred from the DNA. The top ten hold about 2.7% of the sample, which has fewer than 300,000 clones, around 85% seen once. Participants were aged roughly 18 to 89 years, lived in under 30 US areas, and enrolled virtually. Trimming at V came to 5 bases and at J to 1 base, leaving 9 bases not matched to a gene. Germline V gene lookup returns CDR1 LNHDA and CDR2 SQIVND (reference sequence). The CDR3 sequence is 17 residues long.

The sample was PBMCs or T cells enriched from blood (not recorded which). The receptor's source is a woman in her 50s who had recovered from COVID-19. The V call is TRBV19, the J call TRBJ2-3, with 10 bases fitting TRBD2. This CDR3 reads CASSPIHTSGGTDTQYF. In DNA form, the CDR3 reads TGTGCCAGTAGTCCAATCCACACTAGCGGGGGCACAGATACGCAGTATTTT.